The 22 T cell receptor beta chains presented below share a single source sample, sequenced in a study of technical replicates of blood from several donors. Sequenced by immunoSEQ multiplex PCR; TCRdb stores in-frame clones only, minus some. The sample yields 50,000 to 80,000 clones, approximately 88% seen once. Material: PBMCs. These receptors were taken from a human donor in good health. Some clones in this sample may be carry-over from other donors' samples.

This chain links TRBV7-9 with TRBJ2-1, with D perhaps TRBD2 (7 bases). Trimming pared 0 bases from V and 12 bases from J, leaving 12 bases between. In germline, CDR1 is SEHNR, CDR2 FQNEAQ (reference sequence). The CDR3 is 13 residues long. CDR3 sequence reads: CASSLAYRGGQFF. The CDR3 DNA sequence: TGTGCCAGCAGCTTAGCGTATAGGGGGGGGCAGTTCTTC.

This chain connects TRBV19 to TRBJ2-3, with 9 positions matching TRBD2. This CDR3 has 16 amino acids. Germline V gene sequence: CDR1 LNHDA, CDR2 SQIVND (reference sequence). V dropped 3 bases and J dropped 2; count of bases not matched to a gene: 6. The CDR3, as DNA: TGTGCCAGTAGTATCTCACTAGCGGGTTTCACAGATACGCAGTATTTT. Protein sequence: CASSISLAGFTDTQYF. Based on the CDR3 plus reference TRBV19 and TRBJ2-3, the full variable domain is DGGITQSPKYLFRKEGQNVTLSCEQNLNHDAMYWYRQDPGQGLRLIYYSQIVNDFQKGDIAEGYSVSREKKESFPLTVTSAQKNPTAFYLCASSISLAGFTDTQYFGPGTRLTVL.

V usage is TRBV19 and J usage is TRBJ2-2; no clear D gene. Germline loops: CDR1 LNHDA, CDR2 SQIVND (reference sequence). Trimming cost V 3 bases and J 3 bases, with 8 bases left between them. This CDR3 has 14 residues. CDR3 loop: CASSIGGYTGELFF. CDR3 DNA sequence: TGTGCCAGTAGTATTGGCGGATACACCGGGGAGCTGTTTTTT.

This rearrangement joins TRBV10-2 to TRBJ2-1; no clear D gene. CDR1 and CDR2 from the germline V gene are WSHSY and SAAADI. The V end was cut by 0 bases, the J end by 10 bases, with 16 bases between. The CDR3 loop spans 15 amino acids. Here the CDR3 DNA reads TGCGCCAGCAGTGAGTCGACTGCCCCTGCTCCGGAGCAGTTCTTC. Its protein product is CASSESTAPAPEQFF.

The rearrangement uses TRBV7-2 and TRBJ1-2, with D possibly TRBD1 on 6 matching bases. V shed 3 bases and J shed 8 bases, with 13 bases lying between them. CDR3 length: 13 residues. Germline CDR1 and CDR2: SGHTA and FQGNSA. CDR3 DNA sequence: TGTGCCAGCAGCTTTGGGGCAGGGGAAGGCTACACCTTC. Translating it yields CASSFGAGEGYTF.

The rearrangement joins TRBV7-9 to TRBJ1-4; D is undetermined. The CDR3 contains 14 residues. Germline CDR1 reads SEHNR; CDR2 reads FQNEAQ (reference sequence). The V and J ends lost 1 base and 5 bases respectively, with 8 bases between them. The CDR3 loop is CASSLGGFNEKLFF. The CDR3 DNA is TGTGCCAGCAGCTTAGGAGGTTTCAATGAAAAACTGTTTTTT.

The chain links TRBV19 to TRBJ1-6; D possibly corresponds to TRBD1 (5 bases). CDR3 length: 14 amino acids. V was clipped by 3 bases and J by 6 bases, with 9 bases between them. Germline CDR1 LNHDA, CDR2 SQIVND (reference sequence). The CDR3 reads CASSMGGSNSPLHF. CDR3 bases: TGTGCCAGTAGTATGGGGGGGTCTAATTCACCCCTCCACTTT.

CDR3 bases: TGTGCCAGCACCCGAGAGGGGGCGGGAGGGGGTGAGCAGTTCTTC. Translating it yields CASTREGAGGGEQFF. V gene TRBV13 combines with J gene TRBJ2-1; 9 bases align to TRBD2. Losses at the gene ends were 7 bases for V and 9 bases for J; bases not matched to a gene: 13. This CDR3 region has 15 residues. Germline values: CDR1 PRHDT, CDR2 FYEKMQ (reference sequence).

The CDR3 DNA is TGTGCCAGCTCACAAGGGACTAGCGGGGAGCAGTTCTTC. This encodes CASSQGTSGEQFF. This rearrangement joins TRBV18 to TRBJ2-1; TRBD2 matches at 12 bases. V trimming: 4 bases; J trimming: 10 bases; junction bases outside the gene matches: 2. Germline-derived CDR1 and CDR2 are KGHSH and LQKENI. The CDR3 has 13 amino acids. Full variable domain (rest looked up from reference TRBV18 and TRBJ2-1): NAGVMQNPRHLVRRRGQEARLRCSPMKGHSHVYWYRQLPEEGLKFMVYLQKENIIDESGMPKERFSAEFPKEGPSILRIQQVVRGDSAAYFCASSQGTSGEQFFGPGTRLTVL.

The rearrangement joins TRBV30 to TRBJ2-3, with D unresolved. Germline values: CDR1 GTSNPN, CDR2 SVGIG (reference sequence). CDR3 length: 11 residues. Trimming left V 3 bases short and J 6 bases short, with 7 bases between. This CDR3 is CAWRRADTQYF. The CDR3 nucleotides read TGTGCCTGGAGGAGAGCGGATACGCAGTATTTT.

The J gene is TRBJ2-1, the V gene TRBV4-2; TRBD2 matches at 7 bases. The CDR3 is 17 residues long. CDR1 and CDR2 (germline): LGHNA, YNFKEQ. With V trimmed by 6 bases and J by 1 base, 12 bases remained unmatched. CDR3 DNA sequence: TGTGCCAGCAGTCGCCTTGGCGGGAGTGGGTCCTACAATGAGCAGTTCTTC. The encoded protein is CASSRLGGSGSYNEQFF.

The chain links TRBV4-2 to TRBJ2-1; TRBD2 agrees at 10 bases. J lost 7 bases, V lost 0 bases, and 6 bases had no gene match. Germline V gene lookup returns CDR1 LGHNA and CDR2 YNFKEQ. This CDR3 contains 16 residues. The CDR3 bases are TGTGCCAGCAGCCAAGACCTAGCGGGAGTCTTAAATGAGCAGTTCTTC. This gives the protein CASSQDLAGVLNEQFF.

This clone was seen once. This chain connects TRBV19 to TRBJ2-1; 11 bases align to TRBD2. There are 14 residues in the CDR3. In germline, CDR1 is LNHDA, CDR2 SQIVND (reference sequence). V gave up 8 bases and J gave up 6 bases; unmatched junction bases: 6. CDR3: CASRIAGGPNEQFF. The CDR3 nucleotides are TGTGCCAGTCGAATAGCGGGAGGGCCCAATGAGCAGTTCTTC.

Regarding this clone: Other DNA sequences within the sample encode an identical CDR3. For the CDR3, the DNA is TGTGCCAGCAGTAGACTAGCGGGGGCCTACGAGCAGTACTTC. Protein: CASSRLAGAYEQYF. The chain couples TRBV2 to TRBJ2-7; TRBD2 matches at 12 bases. This CDR3 region has 14 residues. Trimming cost V 5 bases and J 2 bases; bases outside gene matches: 1. From germline, CDR1 is SNHLY and CDR2 FYNNEI.

The rearrangement joins TRBV29-1 to TRBJ2-1; TRBD2 matches 7 bases. CDR1 is SQVTM, CDR2 ANQGSEA, per germline. The CDR3 is made up of 16 amino acids. V dropped 1 base and J dropped 6; count of bases not matched to a gene: 12. In DNA, the CDR3 is TGCAGCGTTGAAGCCGCCGGGGCGGGAGTCTCCAATGAGCAGTTCTTC. This gives the protein CSVEAAGAGVSNEQFF.

The J gene is TRBJ2-3, the V gene TRBV19; 11 nucleotides line up with TRBD1. CDR1 is LNHDA, CDR2 SQIVND, per germline (reference sequence). There are 14 residues in the CDR3. Trimming cost V 8 bases and J 2 bases; bases outside gene matches: 3. CDR3 sequence (DNA): TGTGCCAGTGGGACAGGGGGTGTCACAGATACGCAGTATTTT. This sequence encodes CASGTGGVTDTQYF.

The chain carries TRBV21-1 and TRBJ2-3; the DNA was not used to check the table's D call, TRBD2. TRBV21-1 corresponds to a pseudogene. The length of the CDR3 is 14 residues. CDR3 DNA sequence: TGTGCCAGCAGGAGATTAACTAGCACAGATACGCAGTATTTT. Encoded protein: CASRRLTSTDTQYF.

V and J are TRBV2 and TRBJ1-5, with a tentative D call TRBD1 (6 bases). Germline CDR1 reads SNHLY; CDR2 reads FYNNEI. This CDR3 has 16 residues. Trimming removed 2 bases from V and 0 bases from J, with 11 bases in between. For the CDR3, the DNA is TGTGCCAGCAGTGAATCCGGCAGGGGTAGCAATCAGCCCCAGCATTTT. It yields the protein CASSESGRGSNQPQHF. Based on the CDR3 plus reference TRBV2 and TRBJ1-5, the full variable domain is EPEVTQTPSHQVTQMGQEVILRCVPISNHLYFYWYRQILGQKVEFLVSFYNNEISEKSEIFDDQFSVERPDGSNFTLKIRSTKLEDSAMYFCASSESGRGSNQPQHFGDGTRLSIL.

The rearrangement uses TRBV29-1 and TRBJ2-7, with TRBD2 as a possible D gene (5 bases). Trimming removed 7 bases at V and 7 bases at J, with 23 bases between. Germline V gene lookup returns CDR1 SQVTM and CDR2 ANQGSEA. The CDR3 covers 14 residues. This CDR3 reads CSATSQTQREEQYF. In nucleotides, the CDR3 is TGCAGCGCGACGTCCCAGACACAGAGGGAAGAGCAGTACTTC.

V usage is TRBV7-6 and J usage is TRBJ1-1; 8 bases map to TRBD1. After removal of 5 bases from V and 4 bases from J, the junction contained 9 bases not matched to a gene. CDR3 length: 15 residues. CDR1 and CDR2 from the germline V gene are SGHVS and FNYEAQ. CDR3 nucleotide sequence: TGTGCCAGCAGCCCATACCAACAGGGGGGCACTGAAGCTTTCTTT. This translates into CASSPYQQGGTEAFF.

The chain recombines TRBV4-1 with TRBJ1-6, with 7 bases matching TRBD1. V dropped 5 bases and J dropped 9; count of bases not matched to a gene: 19. The CDR3 has 18 amino acids. Germline V gene lookup returns CDR1 MGHRA and CDR2 YSYEKL. The CDR3 nucleotides read TGCGCCAGCAGCGTTCTTGGGCCCCTTGGACAGGAATTTTCACCCCTCCACTTT. This codes for CASSVLGPLGQEFSPLHF.

This clone occurred a few times. The V call is TRBV6-4, the J call TRBJ2-7, with 12 bases matching TRBD2. The length of the CDR3 is 14 residues. Trimming cost V 10 bases and J 1 base; bases outside gene matches: 5. Germline V lookup: CDR1 MRHNA, CDR2 SNTAGT. CDR3 sequence reads: CANILAGGSYEQYF. CDR3 in DNA: TGTGCCAACATACTAGCGGGAGGTTCCTACGAGCAGTACTTC.